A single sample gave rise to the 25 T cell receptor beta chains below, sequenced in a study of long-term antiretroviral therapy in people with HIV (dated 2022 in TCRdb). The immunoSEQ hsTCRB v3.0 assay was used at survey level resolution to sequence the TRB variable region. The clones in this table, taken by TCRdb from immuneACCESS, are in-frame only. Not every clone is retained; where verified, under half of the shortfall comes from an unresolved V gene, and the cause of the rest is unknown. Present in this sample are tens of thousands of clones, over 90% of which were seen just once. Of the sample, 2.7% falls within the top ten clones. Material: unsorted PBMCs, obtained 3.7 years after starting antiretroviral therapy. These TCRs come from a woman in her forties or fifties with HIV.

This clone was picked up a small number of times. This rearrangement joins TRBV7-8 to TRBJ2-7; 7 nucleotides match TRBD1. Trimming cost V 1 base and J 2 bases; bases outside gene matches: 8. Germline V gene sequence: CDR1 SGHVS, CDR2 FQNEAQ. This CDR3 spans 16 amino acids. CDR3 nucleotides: TGTGCCAGCAGCTTAGGGGGAACCGGGACAGCCTACGAGCAGTACTTC. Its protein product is CASSLGGTGTAYEQYF.

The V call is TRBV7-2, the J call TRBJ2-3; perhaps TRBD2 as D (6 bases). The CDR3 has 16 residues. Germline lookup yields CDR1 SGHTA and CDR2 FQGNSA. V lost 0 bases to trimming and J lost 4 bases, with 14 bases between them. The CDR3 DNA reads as TGTGCCAGCAGCTTAGCGCGGGACCCCCGGGCAGATACGCAGTATTTT. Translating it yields CASSLARDPRADTQYF. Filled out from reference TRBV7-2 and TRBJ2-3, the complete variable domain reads GAGVSQSPSNKVTEKGKDVELRCDPISGHTALYWYRQSLGQGLEFLIYFQGNSAPDKSGLPSDRFSAERTGGSVSTLTIQRTQQEDSAVYLCASSLARDPRADTQYFGPGTRLTVL.

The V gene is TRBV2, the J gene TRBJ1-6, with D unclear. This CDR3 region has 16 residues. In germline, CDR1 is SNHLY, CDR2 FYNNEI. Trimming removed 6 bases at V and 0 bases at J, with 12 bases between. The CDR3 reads CASRTRSSSYNSPLHF. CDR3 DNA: TGTGCCAGCAGGACCCGCTCCAGCTCCTATAATTCACCCCTCCACTTT.

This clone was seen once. The CDR3 sequence: CASTILGGPTSGANVLTF. The CDR3 region has the DNA TGTGCCAGCACCATCTTAGGGGGACCTACTTCGGGGGCCAACGTCCTGACTTTC. The rearrangement joins TRBV2 to TRBJ2-6, with a tentative D call TRBD1 (6 bases). CDR3 length: 18 amino acids. Trimming shortened V by 7 bases and J by 4 bases, and 23 bases separated the two germline ends. CDR1 is SNHLY, CDR2 FYNNEI, per germline.

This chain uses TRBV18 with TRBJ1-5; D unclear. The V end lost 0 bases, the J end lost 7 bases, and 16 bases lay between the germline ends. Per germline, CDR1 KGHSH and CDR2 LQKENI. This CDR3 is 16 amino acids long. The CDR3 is CASSPPSPGSPQPQHF. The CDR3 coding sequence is TGTGCCAGCTCACCACCGTCGCCGGGCTCCCCACAGCCCCAGCATTTT.

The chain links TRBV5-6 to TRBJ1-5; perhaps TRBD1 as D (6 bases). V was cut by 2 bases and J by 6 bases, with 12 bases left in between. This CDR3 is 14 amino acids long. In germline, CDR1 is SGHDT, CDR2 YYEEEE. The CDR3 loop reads CASSLGGGSQPQHF. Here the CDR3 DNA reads TGTGCCAGCAGCTTAGGAGGGGGTTCTCAGCCCCAGCATTTT.

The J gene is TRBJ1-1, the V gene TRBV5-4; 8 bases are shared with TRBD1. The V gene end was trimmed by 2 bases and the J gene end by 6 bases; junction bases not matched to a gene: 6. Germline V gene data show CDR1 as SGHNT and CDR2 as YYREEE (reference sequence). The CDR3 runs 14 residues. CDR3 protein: CASSLSGGSAEAFF. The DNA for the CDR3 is TGTGCCAGCAGCTTATCAGGGGGCTCAGCTGAAGCTTTCTTT.

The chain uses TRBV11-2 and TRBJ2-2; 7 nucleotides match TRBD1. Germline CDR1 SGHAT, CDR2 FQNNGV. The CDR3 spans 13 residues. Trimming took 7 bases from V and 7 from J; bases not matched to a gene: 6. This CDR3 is CASTPGQVGELFF. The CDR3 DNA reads TGTGCCAGCACCCCAGGACAGGTCGGGGAGCTGTTTTTT.

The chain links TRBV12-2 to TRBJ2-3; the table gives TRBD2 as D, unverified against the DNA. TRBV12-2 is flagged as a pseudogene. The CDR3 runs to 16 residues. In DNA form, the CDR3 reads TGTGCAAGTCGCTTATATACTCACGGGAGCACAGATACGCAGTATTTT. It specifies CASRLYTHGSTDTQYF.

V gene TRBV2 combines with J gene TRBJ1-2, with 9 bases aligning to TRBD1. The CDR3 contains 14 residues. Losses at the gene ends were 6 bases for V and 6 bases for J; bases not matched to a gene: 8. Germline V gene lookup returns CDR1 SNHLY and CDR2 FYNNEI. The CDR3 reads CASRRGQGWDGYTF. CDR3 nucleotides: TGTGCCAGCAGGAGGGGACAGGGATGGGATGGCTACACCTTC.

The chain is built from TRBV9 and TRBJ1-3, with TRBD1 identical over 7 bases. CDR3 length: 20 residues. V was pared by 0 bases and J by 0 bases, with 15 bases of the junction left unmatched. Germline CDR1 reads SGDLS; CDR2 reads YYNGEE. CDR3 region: CASSVEVSVDRRGSGNTIYF. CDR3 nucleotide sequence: TGTGCCAGCAGCGTAGAGGTTTCGGTGGACAGGAGAGGCTCTGGAAACACCATATATTTT.

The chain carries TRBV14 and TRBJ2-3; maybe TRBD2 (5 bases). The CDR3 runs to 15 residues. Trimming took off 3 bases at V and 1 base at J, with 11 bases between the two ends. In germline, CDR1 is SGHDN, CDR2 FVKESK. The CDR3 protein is CASSHHLAGTDTQYF. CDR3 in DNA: TGTGCCAGCAGCCACCACCTAGCAGGCACAGATACGCAGTATTTT.

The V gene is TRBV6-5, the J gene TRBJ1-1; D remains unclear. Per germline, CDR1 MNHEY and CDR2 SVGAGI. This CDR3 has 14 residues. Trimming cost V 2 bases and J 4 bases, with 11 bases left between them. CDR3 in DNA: TGTGCCAGCAGTTACAGGGAAGGGTTCACTGAAGCTTTCTTT. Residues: CASSYREGFTEAFF.

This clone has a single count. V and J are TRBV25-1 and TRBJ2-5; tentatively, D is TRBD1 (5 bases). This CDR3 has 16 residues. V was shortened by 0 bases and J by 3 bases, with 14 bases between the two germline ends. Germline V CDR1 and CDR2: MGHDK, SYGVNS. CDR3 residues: CASSEYRKGIKETQYF. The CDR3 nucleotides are TGTGCCAGCAGTGAATATAGGAAGGGGATTAAAGAGACCCAGTACTTC.

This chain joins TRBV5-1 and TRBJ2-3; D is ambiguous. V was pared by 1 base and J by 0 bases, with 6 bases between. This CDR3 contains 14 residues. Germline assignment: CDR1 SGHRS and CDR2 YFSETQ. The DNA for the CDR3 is TGCGCCAGCAGCTTGTTTGACAGCACAGATACGCAGTATTTT. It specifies CASSLFDSTDTQYF.

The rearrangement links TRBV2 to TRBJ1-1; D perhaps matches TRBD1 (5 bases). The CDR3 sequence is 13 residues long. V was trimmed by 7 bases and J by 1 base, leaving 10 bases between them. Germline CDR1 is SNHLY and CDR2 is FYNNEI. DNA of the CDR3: TGTGCCAGCACCGGGACGGGGAACACTGAAGCTTTCTTT. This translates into CASTGTGNTEAFF.

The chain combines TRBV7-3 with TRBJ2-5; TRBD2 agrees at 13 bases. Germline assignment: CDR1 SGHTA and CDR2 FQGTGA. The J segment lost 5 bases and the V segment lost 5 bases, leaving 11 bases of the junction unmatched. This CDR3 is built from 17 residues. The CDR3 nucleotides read TGTGCCAGCAGCCCGGGACTAGCGGGGCCGGGCTGGGAGACCCAGTACTTC. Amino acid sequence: CASSPGLAGPGWETQYF.

In DNA, the CDR3 is TGTGCCAGCTCGGGGTCTACCAGGTGGACTGAAGCTTTCTTT. Protein sequence: CASSGSTRWTEAFF. J is TRBJ1-1 and V is TRBV25-1; no clear D gene. The CDR3 loop spans 14 amino acids. The germline V gene encodes CDR1 MGHDK and CDR2 SYGVNS. The germline V and J ends were trimmed by 8 bases and 5 bases, with 18 bases remaining between them. The full variable domain, in which reference TRBV25-1 and TRBJ1-1 provide the parts outside the CDR3, is EADIYQTPRYLVIGTGKKITLECSQTMGHDKMYWYQQDPGMELHLIHYSYGVNSTEKGDLSSESTVSRIRTEHFPLTLESARPSHTSQYLCASSGSTRWTEAFFGQGTRLTVV.

CDR3: CASLGQGRTEAFF. The CDR3 DNA reads TGTGCCAGCCTCGGACAGGGGAGGACTGAAGCTTTCTTT. The V gene is TRBV25-1, the J gene TRBJ1-1; 9 bases match TRBD1. The CDR3 has 13 amino acids. In germline, CDR1 is MGHDK, CDR2 SYGVNS. With V trimmed by 8 bases and J by 5 bases, 6 bases remained unmatched.

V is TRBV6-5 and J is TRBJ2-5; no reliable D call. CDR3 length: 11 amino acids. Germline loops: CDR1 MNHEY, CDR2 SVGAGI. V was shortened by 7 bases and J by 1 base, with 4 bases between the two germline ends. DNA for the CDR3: TGTGCCAGCACTGCCCAAGAGACCCAGTACTTC. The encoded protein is CASTAQETQYF.

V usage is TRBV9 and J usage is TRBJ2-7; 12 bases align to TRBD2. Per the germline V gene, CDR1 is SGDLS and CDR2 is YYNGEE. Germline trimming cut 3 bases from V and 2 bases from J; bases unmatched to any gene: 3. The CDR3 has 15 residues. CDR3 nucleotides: TGTGCCAGCAGCGCTCGACTAGCGGGAGCCTACGAGCAGTACTTC. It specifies CASSARLAGAYEQYF.

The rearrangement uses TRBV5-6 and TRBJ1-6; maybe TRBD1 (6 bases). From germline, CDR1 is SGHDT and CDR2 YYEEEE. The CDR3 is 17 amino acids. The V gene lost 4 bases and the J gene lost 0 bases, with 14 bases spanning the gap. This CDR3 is CASSPGTQSSYNSPLHF. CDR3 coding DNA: TGTGCCAGCAGCCCCGGGACACAGAGCTCCTATAATTCACCCCTCCACTTT.

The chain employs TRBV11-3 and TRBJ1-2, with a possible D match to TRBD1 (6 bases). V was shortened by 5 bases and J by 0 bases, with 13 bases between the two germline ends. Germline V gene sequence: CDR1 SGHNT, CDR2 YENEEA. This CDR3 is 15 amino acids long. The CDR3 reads CASSPPGVANYGYTF. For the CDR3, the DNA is TGTGCCAGCAGCCCCCCAGGGGTAGCTAACTATGGCTACACCTTC. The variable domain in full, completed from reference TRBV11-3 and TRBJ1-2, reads EAGVVQSPRYKIIEKKQPVAFWCNPISGHNTLYWYLQNLGQGPELLIRYENEEAVDDSQLPKDRFSAERLKGVDSTLKIQPAELGDSAVYLCASSPPGVANYGYTFGSGTRLTVV.

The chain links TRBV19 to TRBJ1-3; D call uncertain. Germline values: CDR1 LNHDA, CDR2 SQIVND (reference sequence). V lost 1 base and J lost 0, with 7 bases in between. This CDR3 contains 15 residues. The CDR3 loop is CASSIGRSSGNTIYF. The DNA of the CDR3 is TGTGCCAGTAGTATAGGCAGGTCCTCTGGAAACACCATATATTTT.

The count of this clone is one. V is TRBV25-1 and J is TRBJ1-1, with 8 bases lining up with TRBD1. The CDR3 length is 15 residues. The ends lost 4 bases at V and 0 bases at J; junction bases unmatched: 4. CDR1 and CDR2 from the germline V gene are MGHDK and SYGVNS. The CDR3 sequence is CASSGQGTVNTEAFF. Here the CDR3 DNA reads TGTGCCAGCAGTGGACAGGGGACGGTGAACACTGAAGCTTTCTTT.